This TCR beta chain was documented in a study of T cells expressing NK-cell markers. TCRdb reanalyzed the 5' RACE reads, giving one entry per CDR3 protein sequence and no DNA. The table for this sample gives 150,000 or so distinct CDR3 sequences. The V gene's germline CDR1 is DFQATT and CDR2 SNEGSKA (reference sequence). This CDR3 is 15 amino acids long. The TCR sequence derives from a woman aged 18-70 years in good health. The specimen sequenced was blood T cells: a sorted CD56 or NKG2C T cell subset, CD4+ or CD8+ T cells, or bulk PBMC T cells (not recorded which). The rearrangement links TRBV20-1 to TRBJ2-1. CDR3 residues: CSARLVRLGSNEQFF.